This T cell receptor beta chain comes out of a study of CXCR3-negative and CXCR3-positive naive CD8 T cells. Study summary: With about 1.5 +/- 0.3 million reads per library, the TRB reads numbered around 140 million in total.

Per CD8+ T cell subset, triplicate sorts of 300,000 or so cells each were done. It was by 5' RACE with UMI labels that the TRB cDNA libraries were prepared. TCRdb processed the 5' RACE reads again and assigns one entry to each CDR3 protein, with no DNA. The sample totals more than 45,000 distinct CDR3 sequences. CDR1 and CDR2 from the germline V gene are SEHNR and FQNEAQ (reference sequence). The CDR3 has 19 amino acids. Specimen: memory CD8+ T cells from blood. V usage is TRBV7-9 and J usage is TRBJ2-1; TCRdb picks TRBD1, but there is no DNA to check that call. This TCR derives from a human donor in good health. Some clones in this sample may be carry-over from other donors' samples. CDR3 residues: CASSLVGTGGEASYNEQFF.